This TCR beta chain was found in a study of blood T cell repertoires in COVID-19 (dated by TCRdb to 2020 to 2021). About the investigation overall: Samples from collaborators originated in the United States, Italy and Spain and spanned both the acute and convalescent phases of COVID-19. The samples were drawn from two sources: the first 160 participants of the ongoing ImmuneRACE study, and 950 to 1,500 subjects contributed by 6 global collaborators. The material from the prospective study consisted of cDNA or gDNA derived from T cells, B-cell-depleted T cells, or PBMCs. Subjects who had been exposed to COVID-19, were actively infected with it, or had recovered from it provided the deeply sampled blood TCRbeta repertoires that made up the dataset. The repertoires were released in a freely available public database meant as a resource for research on the immune response to SARS-CoV-2. Where available, HLA class I and class II types were taken from metadata supplied by the sample provider and were not determined by assay-based typing. Sample metadata almost always included a de-identified subject ID, COVID-19 status, age in years and sex. General findings and caveats noted by the study authors: The quantity of clinical and demographic metadata differed by source and by participant and was supplied without curation.

TCRbeta CDR3 regions were amplified from genomic DNA by means of the immunoSEQ Assay, a bias-controlled multiplex PCR. Per the source publication's procedure: Within the assay, amplification of reference gene primers was used to estimate how many nucleated cells each sample contained. To quantify the absolute abundance of each unique TCRbeta CDR3 rearrangement, sequence reads were collapsed and filtered. For each sample, productive Simpson clonality was calculated as the square root of Simpson's diversity index over productive rearrangements. TCRdb carries this immuneACCESS record with in-frame sequences only. Its versions omit some clonotypes, under half of them owing to an unresolved V gene in the studies checked, with the rest unexplained. The V and J calls and clone size were taken over from that table, and D and trimming were inferred from the DNA. The sample profile shows 200,000 to 250,000 clones; 65% to 85% of them were found once. The top ten clones comprise 1.3% of the sample.

The germline V gene sets CDR1 to MNHEY and CDR2 to SVGEGT. From its cysteine to its phenylalanine, the CDR3 spans 14 amino acids. Only the CDR3 DNA is retained, 42 bases long and in frame from the first base. Trimming removed 4 bases from V and 10 bases from J; the gene matches leave 6 bases unexplained. As regards this clone: Its antigen remains unidentified. No quality values exist for individual bases; no much larger clone is one base distant.

In Seattle, one collaborating source enrolled patients while the infection was active and tracked those patients longitudinally over the course of disease. Each collaborating institution followed its own protocols to collect whole blood in K2EDTA tubes. For TCRbeta analysis, collaborators shipped samples as frozen whole blood, isolated PBMCs, or DNA extracted from either of those sample types. The specimen was peripheral blood. The rearrangement joined TRBV6-2 or TRBV6-3 to TRBJ1-6; 8 bases in the middle match TRBD1. The clonotype comes from a woman under 40 with COVID-19, enrolled during active disease. The sequence in DNA is TGTGCCAGCAGTTCCGGACAGGGCGTCTCACCCCTCCACTTT. It encodes CASSSGQGVSPLHF.